These 18 T cell receptor beta chains were all obtained from the same sample, sequenced in a study of metastatic and nonmetastatic thyroid tumors. No treatment of any kind had been given to any patient before thyroid surgery. TCRdb re-clonotyped the PCR reads via MiXCR. The sample contains about 43,000 clones, 10% to 12% of which appear only once. Sequences were obtained from blood. The origin of the receptors is a female donor with papillary thyroid cancer or a benign thyroid nodule (not recorded which). Some clones in this sample may be carry-over from other donors' samples.

This clone was counted many times. The chain uses TRBV19 and TRBJ1-5; 8 bases align to TRBD1. CDR3 size: 13 residues. Germline CDR1 and CDR2: LNHDA and SQIVND (reference sequence). The V segment lost 5 bases and the J segment 5 bases; nucleotides outside the gene matches: 2. As DNA, the CDR3 is TGTGCCAGTAGTCCGGACAGGGATCAGCCCCAGCATTTT. Protein product: CASSPDRDQPQHF.

The chain employs TRBV5-1 and TRBJ2-7, with D perhaps matching TRBD1 or TRBD2 (6 bases each). The ends were cut back, 1 base at V and 2 bases at J, with 13 bases in the middle. This CDR3 spans 15 amino acids. Germline-derived CDR1 and CDR2 are SGHRS and YFSETQ. This chain's CDR3 is CASSLRGAVTYEQYF. CDR3 nucleotide sequence: TGCGCCAGCAGCTTGAGGGGGGCTGTTACCTACGAGCAGTACTTC.

This clone was picked up many times. The genes are TRBV20-1 and TRBJ2-4; D not resolved. The CDR3 runs to 15 residues. The V gene lost 2 bases and the J gene lost 8 bases, with 19 bases spanning the gap. Germline V lookup: CDR1 DFQATT, CDR2 SNEGSKA (reference sequence). In DNA, the CDR3 is TGCAGTGCTAGATCCCCACCCATCGTGGGCCACATTCAGTACTTC. Translation gives CSARSPPIVGHIQYF.

This clone was detected ten times or more. J is TRBJ2-1 and V is TRBV14; possible D gene TRBD2, 6 bases. The CDR3 contains 16 residues. Trimming cost V 3 bases and J 3 bases, with 15 bases left between them. Per germline, CDR1 SGHDN and CDR2 FVKESK. CDR3 region: CASSQYSGRIYNEQFF. The CDR3 DNA reads TGTGCCAGCAGCCAGTATAGCGGAAGGATCTACAATGAGCAGTTCTTC. Full variable domain (rest looked up from reference TRBV14 and TRBJ2-1): EAGVTQFPSHSVIEKGQTVTLRCDPISGHDNLYWYRRVMGKEIKFLLHFVKESKQDESGMPNNRFLAERTGGTYSTLKVQPAELEDSGVYFCASSQYSGRIYNEQFFGPGTRLTVL.

This clone was counted between two and nine times. V is TRBV6-2 or TRBV6-3 and J is TRBJ1-5, with D maybe TRBD1 (6 bases). Between the trimmed V and J ends, which lost 6 bases and 5 bases, there was a span of 11 bases. The CDR3 runs 13 residues. Germline lookup yields CDR1 MNHEY and CDR2 SVGEGT. CDR3 in amino acids: CASSAHRDQPQHF. CDR3 bases: TGTGCCAGCAGCGCTCACAGGGATCAGCCCCAGCATTTT.

This clone was counted many times. V and J are TRBV7-8 and TRBJ1-2; D not certain. V was pared by 5 bases and J by 1 base, with 2 bases between. The CDR3 spans 11 residues. The germline gives CDR1 SGHVS, CDR2 FQNEAQ. The CDR3 loop reads CASSNNYGYTF. CDR3 nucleotides: TGTGCCAGCAGCAATAACTATGGCTACACCTTC.

This clone qualifies as medium-sized. CDR3 in DNA: TGTGCCAGCAGCCGCTCGGAGGCAGGGAAGAGGTACGAGCAGTACTTC. Encoded protein: CASSRSEAGKRYEQYF. This chain links TRBV7-9 with TRBJ2-7, with D possibly being TRBD1 or TRBD2 (5 bases each). Per germline, CDR1 SEHNR and CDR2 FQNEAQ (reference sequence). Trimming pared 5 bases from V and 4 bases from J, leaving 21 bases between. The CDR3 extends over 16 amino acids.

This clone was detected many times. The rearrangement joins TRBV7-2 to TRBJ2-3, with 10 bases aligning to TRBD2. V trimming: 5 bases; J trimming: 4 bases; junction bases outside the gene matches: 3. This CDR3 comprises 14 residues. Germline V gene sequence: CDR1 SGHTA, CDR2 FQGNSA. CDR3 sequence reads: CASSQREGADTQYF. In nucleotides, the CDR3 is TGTGCCAGCAGCCAGCGGGAGGGGGCAGATACGCAGTATTTT.

This clone was detected many times. The rearrangement links TRBV6-1 to TRBJ2-7, with 8 bases that match TRBD1. J was trimmed by 6 bases and V by 6 bases; bases with no gene match: 10. This CDR3 spans 14 amino acids. The germline V gene has CDR1 MNHNS and CDR2 SASEGT. The CDR3 DNA reads as TGTGCCAGCAGCGTGACAGGGGTACCCGCCGAGCAGTACTTC. It yields the protein CASSVTGVPAEQYF.

This clone was picked up many times. V usage is TRBV5-5 and J usage is TRBJ2-3; 8 bases align to TRBD2. The CDR3 runs to 14 residues. Germline lookup yields CDR1 SGHKS and CDR2 YYEKEE (reference sequence). V dropped 0 bases and J dropped 8; count of bases not matched to a gene: 5. In DNA form, the CDR3 reads TGTGCCAGCAGCTTGGAACTAGCGGTTTTTACGCAGTATTTT. Its protein is CASSLELAVFTQYF. Combining the CDR3 with reference TRBV5-5 and TRBJ2-3 gives the whole variable domain DAGVTQSPTHLIKTRGQQVTLRCSPISGHKSVSWYQQVLGQGPQFIFQYYEKEERGRGNFPDRFSARQFPNYSSELNVNALLLGDSALYLCASSLELAVFTQYFGPGTRLTVL.

This clone occurred many times. J is TRBJ2-2 and V is TRBV7-2; D uncertain. In germline, CDR1 is SGHTA, CDR2 FQGNSA. The ends were cut back, 2 bases at V and 5 bases at J, with 3 bases in the middle. CDR3 length equals 12 residues. CDR3 nucleotides: TGTGCCAGCAGCTTAATTACCGGGGAGCTGTTTTTT. Translation: CASSLITGELFF.

This clone was recorded at least ten times. J is TRBJ2-1 and V is TRBV7-8; perhaps TRBD2 as D (6 bases). V was shortened by 5 bases and J by 0 bases, with 11 bases between the two germline ends. CDR1 and CDR2 from the germline V gene are SGHVS and FQNEAQ. This CDR3 is built from 15 residues. The CDR3: CASSPRTISYNEQFF. The CDR3 coding sequence is TGTGCCAGCAGCCCCCGGACTATCTCCTACAATGAGCAGTTCTTC.

This clone was detected only a few times. The V and J genes are TRBV25-1 and TRBJ1-6; D unclear. The CDR3 covers 13 residues. Deletions cut 0 bases from V and 18 bases from J, with 15 bases between. Germline CDR1 is MGHDK and CDR2 is SYGVNS. CDR3 amino acids: CASSEYGNSHPHF. The DNA of the CDR3 is TGTGCCAGCAGTGAATACGGGAATTCACACCCCCACTTT.

The sample holds many counts of this clone. The chain recombines TRBV6-2 or TRBV6-3 with TRBJ2-1; 9 positions match TRBD2. J gave up 6 bases and V 0 bases, and 27 bases lay outside the gene matches. The length of the CDR3 is 23 residues. The germline CDR1 and CDR2 sequences are MNHEY and SVGEGT. DNA for the CDR3: TGTGCCAGCAGTTACTCGATCAGTAGTGTTCTAGCGGGATATTCCCCACCAGGCAATGAGCAGTTCTTC. Encoded protein: CASSYSISSVLAGYSPPGNEQFF.

At least ten counts were recorded for this clone. The chain recombines TRBV12-3 or TRBV12-4 with TRBJ1-1, with D maybe TRBD1 (6 bases). CDR3 length equals 16 residues. V was shortened by 0 bases and J by 1 base, with 12 bases between the two germline ends. CDR3 residues: CASSLASYRANTEAFF. In DNA, the CDR3 is TGTGCCAGCAGTTTAGCCTCTTACAGGGCGAACACTGAAGCTTTCTTT.

As regards this clone: This could be a read error, since a much larger clone is one nucleotide away. The gene calls are TRBV5-1 and TRBJ2-4; TRBD2 matches 7 bases. CDR1 is SGHRS and CDR2 is YFSETQ in the germline V gene. The CDR3 loop spans 14 amino acids. The CDR3 loop is CASSSGEGENIQHF. CDR3 nucleotides: TGCGCCAGCAGCTCGGGGGAGGGCGAAAACATTCAGCACTTC.

This clone was detected ten times or more. The rearrangement joins TRBV15 to TRBJ2-1; possible D gene TRBD1, 5 bases. The CDR3 extends over 13 amino acids. Per the germline V gene, CDR1 is LNHNV and CDR2 is YYDKDF (reference sequence). The V and J ends lost 5 bases and 4 bases respectively, with 9 bases between them. The CDR3 sequence is CATSPGPYNEQFF. In DNA, the CDR3 is TGTGCCACCAGCCCAGGGCCTTACAATGAGCAGTTCTTC.

The chain employs TRBV5-1 and TRBJ2-1; D possibly corresponds to TRBD2 (5 bases). CDR1 and CDR2 (germline): SGHRS, YFSETQ. With 3 bases removed from V and 4 bases from J, the gap between germline ends came to 11 bases. The CDR3 is 14 residues long. This CDR3 reads CASSSTPGYNEQFF. The DNA of the CDR3 is TGCGCCAGCAGCTCGACCCCGGGGTACAATGAGCAGTTCTTC.